This TCR beta chain was captured in a study of PD-1 blockade in classical Hodgkin lymphoma. Generated by immunoSEQ multiplex PCR, the TCRdb table keeps only in-frame clones and is missing some. The sample gives around 18,000 clones, around 79% of which show up once; approximately 2.2% is in the top ten. To note about this clone: Its antigen is unknown.

Noted time point: cycle 4 day 1 (C4D1), after five to seven weeks of nivolumab. Autologous stem cell transplantation was followed by relapse in every patient, and brentuximab vedotin exposure varied. Negative selection with magnetic separation was used to purify CD4+ T cells from thawed PBMCs. Overall study results and limits: The repertoire differences lack a defined cause, possibly disease activity or prior therapy.

The origin of this receptor is a human donor with classical Hodgkin lymphoma. The sample here was CD4+ T cells from blood, taken before the fourth cycle of nivolumab.

CDR3 bases: TGTGCCAGCCGGAGGGGGCCGGTGAACACCGGGGAGCTGTTTTTT. Its protein is CASRRGPVNTGELFF. The rearrangement uses TRBV28 and TRBJ2-2; maybe TRBD1 (7 bases). V was cut by 8 bases and J by 1 base, with 14 bases left in between. Germline CDR1 is MDHEN and CDR2 is SYDVKM. The CDR3 is made up of 15 amino acids.